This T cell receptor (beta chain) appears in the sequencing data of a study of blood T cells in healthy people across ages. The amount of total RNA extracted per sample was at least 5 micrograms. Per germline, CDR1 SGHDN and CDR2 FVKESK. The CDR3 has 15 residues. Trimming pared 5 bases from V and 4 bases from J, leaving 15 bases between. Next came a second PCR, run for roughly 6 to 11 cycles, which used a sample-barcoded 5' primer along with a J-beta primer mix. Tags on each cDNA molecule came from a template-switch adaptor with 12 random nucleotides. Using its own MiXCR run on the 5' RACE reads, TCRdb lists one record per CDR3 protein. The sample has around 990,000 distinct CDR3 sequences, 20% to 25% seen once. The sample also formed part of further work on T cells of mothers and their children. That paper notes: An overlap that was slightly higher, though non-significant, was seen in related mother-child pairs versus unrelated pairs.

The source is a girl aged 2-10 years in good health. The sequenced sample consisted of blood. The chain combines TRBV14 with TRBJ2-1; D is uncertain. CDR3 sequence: CASSYRGPGYNEQFF. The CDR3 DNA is TGTGCCAGCAGCTACCGCGGTCCAGGATACAATGAGCAGTTCTTC.